This TCR beta chain was captured by sequencing in a study of blood T cells in healthy people across ages. As for the study in general: Capturing about one barcoded beta molecule per two T cells was achieved by template switching.

The CDR3 contains 13 residues. Trimming shortened V by 3 bases and J by 13 bases, and 16 bases separated the two germline ends. Germline CDR1 LNHNV, CDR2 YYDKDF (reference sequence). As regards this clonotype: A much bigger clone sits one base away, suggesting this may be a read error.

Alongside a J-beta primer mix, a sample-barcoded 5' primer served in a second PCR lasting about 7 to 11 cycles. MiXCR, run by TCRdb on the 5' RACE reads, gives a single entry per CDR3 protein. The sample consists of fewer than 1,000,000 distinct CDR3 sequences, more than 40% of them appearing once. Specimen: blood. This receptor was identified in a man in his 60s in good health. The chain uses TRBV15 and TRBJ2-1; D gene unclear. The CDR3 bases are TGTGCCACCAGCAGTGGTGGGAAAGAGACCCAGTTCTTC. Translated: CATSSGGKETQFF.